The rows below give T cell receptor beta chains drawn from one sample of a study of T-cell memory formation after mild COVID-19. Using its own MiXCR run on the 5' RACE reads, TCRdb lists one record per CDR3 protein. Seen here are fewer than 200,000 distinct CDR3 sequences, 20% to 25% observed once, and the top ten hold about 21%. The sequencing sample was made of PBMCs or a T cell subset sorted from them (not recorded which). The source is an adult woman who had mild COVID-19 (a few samples of this study predate the infection). Cell type and time point are not known. Each CDR3 is given with its conserved first and last residue. The order of the fields is CDR3 DNA, CDR3 protein, CDR3 length, V gene, J gene, clone size, D gene. D genes are given only for firm matches. Not every row has a clone size; where given, it reads once, few, many or a size class.

CDR3nt: TGTGCCAGCACCCTGACAGGAACGGGCTATGGCTACACCTTC; CDR3aa: CASTLTGTGYGYTF; len: 14; v_gene: TRBV5-6; j_gene: TRBJ1-2; abundance: few; d_gene: NA
CDR3nt: TGTGCCAGCAGCTTAGCTTTAGAGACCCAGTACTTC; CDR3aa: CASSLALETQYF; len: 12; v_gene: TRBV7-6; j_gene: TRBJ2-5; abundance: few; d_gene: NA
CDR3nt: TGTGCCAGCAGCCAAGAAGGCTATGGCTACACCTTC; CDR3aa: CASSQEGYGYTF; len: 12; v_gene: TRBV3-1; j_gene: TRBJ1-2; abundance: few; d_gene: NA
CDR3nt: TGTGCCAGCAGTTTAAATGGGGCGGGAGTATGGCAAGAGACCCAGTACTTC; CDR3aa: CASSLNGAGVWQETQYF; len: 17; v_gene: TRBV27; j_gene: TRBJ2-5; abundance: NA; d_gene: TRBD2
CDR3nt: TGTGCCAGTAGTGTAACCTCGGACTATTTCTACGAGCAGTACTTC; CDR3aa: CASSVTSDYFYEQYF; len: 15; v_gene: TRBV19; j_gene: TRBJ2-7; abundance: NA; d_gene: NA
CDR3nt: TGTGCCACCAGTGAGGGTACCGAGCAGTACTTC; CDR3aa: CATSEGTEQYF; len: 11; v_gene: TRBV24-1; j_gene: TRBJ2-7; abundance: NA; d_gene: NA
CDR3nt: TGTGCCAGCAGCTCCTCCCAGGACAGCGACTCCTACGAGCAGTACTTC; CDR3aa: CASSSSQDSDSYEQYF; len: 16; v_gene: TRBV9; j_gene: TRBJ2-7; abundance: few; d_gene: NA
CDR3nt: TGTGCCAGCAGTTACTCGCCCGAGGGGTACTATGGCTACACCTTC; CDR3aa: CASSYSPEGYYGYTF; len: 15; v_gene: TRBV6-5; j_gene: TRBJ1-2; abundance: few; d_gene: NA
CDR3nt: TGTGCCAGCAGCTACTGGACAGGGGTGGACACTGAAGCTTTCTTT; CDR3aa: CASSYWTGVDTEAFF; len: 15; v_gene: TRBV7-2; j_gene: TRBJ1-1; abundance: NA; d_gene: TRBD1
CDR3nt: TGTGCCAGCAGTTACTCGGCGGGGGGGAACACCGGGGAGCTGTTTTTT; CDR3aa: CASSYSAGGNTGELFF; len: 16; v_gene: TRBV6-5; j_gene: TRBJ2-2; abundance: few; d_gene: TRBD2
CDR3nt: TGTGCCAGCAGCTTGGGCCAGGGCGCTGAATCTTTCTTT; CDR3aa: CASSLGQGAESFF; len: 13; v_gene: TRBV5-6; j_gene: TRBJ1-1; abundance: once; d_gene: NA
CDR3nt: TGTGCCAGCAGTACTCCGCTCGACAGACCTTCTAACTATGGCTACACCTTC; CDR3aa: CASSTPLDRPSNYGYTF; len: 17; v_gene: TRBV6-6; j_gene: TRBJ1-2; abundance: once; d_gene: NA
CDR3nt: TGTGCCAGCACCTCCGGGACAGGGTTATACGGCTACACCTTC; CDR3aa: CASTSGTGLYGYTF; len: 14; v_gene: TRBV6-5; j_gene: TRBJ1-2; abundance: many; d_gene: TRBD1
CDR3nt: TGCAGTGCAACCAGAGTTGGTCCCAAAAACATTCAGTACTTC; CDR3aa: CSATRVGPKNIQYF; len: 14; v_gene: TRBV20-1; j_gene: TRBJ2-4; abundance: many; d_gene: NA
CDR3nt: TGCGCCAGCAGCCCCGGACCCGGATCATATGGCTACACCTTC; CDR3aa: CASSPGPGSYGYTF; len: 14; v_gene: TRBV5-1; j_gene: TRBJ1-2; abundance: NA; d_gene: NA
CDR3nt: TGTGCCACCAGCAGAGAGCTTGGCGGGGGCACAGATACGCAGTATTTT; CDR3aa: CATSRELGGGTDTQYF; len: 16; v_gene: TRBV15; j_gene: TRBJ2-3; abundance: NA; d_gene: NA
CDR3nt: TGCGCCAGCAGCTTATATCGAGGGGACGAGCAGTACTTC; CDR3aa: CASSLYRGDEQYF; len: 13; v_gene: TRBV5-1; j_gene: TRBJ2-7; abundance: NA; d_gene: NA
CDR3nt: TGTGCCAGCAGCTTAGTTCCCGTGCAGGCCGCAGATACGCAGTATTTT; CDR3aa: CASSLVPVQAADTQYF; len: 16; v_gene: TRBV7-6; j_gene: TRBJ2-3; abundance: NA; d_gene: NA
CDR3nt: TGTGCCAGCAGCCCAGGACTCGGCTACGAGCAGTACTTC; CDR3aa: CASSPGLGYEQYF; len: 13; v_gene: TRBV11-2; j_gene: TRBJ2-7; abundance: few; d_gene: NA
CDR3nt: TGCAGTGCTAGAGTCCGGGAGCTAGCGGGTTCAGCCTACAATGAGCAGTTCTTC; CDR3aa: CSARVRELAGSAYNEQFF; len: 18; v_gene: TRBV20-1; j_gene: TRBJ2-1; abundance: NA; d_gene: TRBD2
CDR3nt: TGTGCCAGCAGCCAAGAAGGTCCGGGGTGGGACACTGAAGCTTTCTTT; CDR3aa: CASSQEGPGWDTEAFF; len: 16; v_gene: TRBV3-1; j_gene: TRBJ1-1; abundance: NA; d_gene: NA
CDR3nt: TGTGCCAGTAGTATAGGTCGGCCCTACGAGCAGTACTTC; CDR3aa: CASSIGRPYEQYF; len: 13; v_gene: TRBV19; j_gene: TRBJ2-7; abundance: few; d_gene: NA